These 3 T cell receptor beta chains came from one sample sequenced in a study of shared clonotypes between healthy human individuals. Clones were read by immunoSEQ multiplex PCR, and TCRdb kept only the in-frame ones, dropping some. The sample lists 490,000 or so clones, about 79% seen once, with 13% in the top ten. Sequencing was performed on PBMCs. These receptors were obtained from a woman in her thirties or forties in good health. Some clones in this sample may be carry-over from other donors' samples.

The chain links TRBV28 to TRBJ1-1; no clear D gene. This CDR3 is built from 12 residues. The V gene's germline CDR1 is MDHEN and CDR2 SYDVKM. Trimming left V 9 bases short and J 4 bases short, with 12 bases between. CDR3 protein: CASSIGGTEAFF. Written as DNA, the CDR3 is TGTGCCAGTAGCATTGGAGGCACTGAAGCTTTCTTT. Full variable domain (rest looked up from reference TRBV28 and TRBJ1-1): DVKVTQSSRYLVKRTGEKVFLECVQDMDHENMFWYRQDPGLGLRLIYFSYDVKMKEKGDIPEGYSVSREKKERFSLILESASTNQTSMYLCASSIGGTEAFFGQGTRLTVV.

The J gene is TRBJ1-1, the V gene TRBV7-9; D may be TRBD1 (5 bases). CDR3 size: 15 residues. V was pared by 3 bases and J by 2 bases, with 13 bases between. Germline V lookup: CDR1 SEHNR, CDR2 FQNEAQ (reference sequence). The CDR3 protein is CASSFGGRENTEAFF. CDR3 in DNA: TGTGCCAGCAGCTTTGGGGGAAGGGAAAACACTGAAGCTTTCTTT.

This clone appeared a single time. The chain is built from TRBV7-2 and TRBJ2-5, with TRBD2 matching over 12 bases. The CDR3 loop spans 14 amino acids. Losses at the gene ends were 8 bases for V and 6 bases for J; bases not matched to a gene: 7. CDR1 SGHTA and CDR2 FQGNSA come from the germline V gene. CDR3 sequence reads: CASSGLAGMQTQYF. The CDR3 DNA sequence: TGTGCCAGCTCTGGACTAGCGGGAATGCAGACCCAGTACTTC. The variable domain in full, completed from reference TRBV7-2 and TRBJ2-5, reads GAGVSQSPSNKVTEKGKDVELRCDPISGHTALYWYRQSLGQGLEFLIYFQGNSAPDKSGLPSDRFSAERTGGSVSTLTIQRTQQEDSAVYLCASSGLAGMQTQYFGPGTRLLVL.